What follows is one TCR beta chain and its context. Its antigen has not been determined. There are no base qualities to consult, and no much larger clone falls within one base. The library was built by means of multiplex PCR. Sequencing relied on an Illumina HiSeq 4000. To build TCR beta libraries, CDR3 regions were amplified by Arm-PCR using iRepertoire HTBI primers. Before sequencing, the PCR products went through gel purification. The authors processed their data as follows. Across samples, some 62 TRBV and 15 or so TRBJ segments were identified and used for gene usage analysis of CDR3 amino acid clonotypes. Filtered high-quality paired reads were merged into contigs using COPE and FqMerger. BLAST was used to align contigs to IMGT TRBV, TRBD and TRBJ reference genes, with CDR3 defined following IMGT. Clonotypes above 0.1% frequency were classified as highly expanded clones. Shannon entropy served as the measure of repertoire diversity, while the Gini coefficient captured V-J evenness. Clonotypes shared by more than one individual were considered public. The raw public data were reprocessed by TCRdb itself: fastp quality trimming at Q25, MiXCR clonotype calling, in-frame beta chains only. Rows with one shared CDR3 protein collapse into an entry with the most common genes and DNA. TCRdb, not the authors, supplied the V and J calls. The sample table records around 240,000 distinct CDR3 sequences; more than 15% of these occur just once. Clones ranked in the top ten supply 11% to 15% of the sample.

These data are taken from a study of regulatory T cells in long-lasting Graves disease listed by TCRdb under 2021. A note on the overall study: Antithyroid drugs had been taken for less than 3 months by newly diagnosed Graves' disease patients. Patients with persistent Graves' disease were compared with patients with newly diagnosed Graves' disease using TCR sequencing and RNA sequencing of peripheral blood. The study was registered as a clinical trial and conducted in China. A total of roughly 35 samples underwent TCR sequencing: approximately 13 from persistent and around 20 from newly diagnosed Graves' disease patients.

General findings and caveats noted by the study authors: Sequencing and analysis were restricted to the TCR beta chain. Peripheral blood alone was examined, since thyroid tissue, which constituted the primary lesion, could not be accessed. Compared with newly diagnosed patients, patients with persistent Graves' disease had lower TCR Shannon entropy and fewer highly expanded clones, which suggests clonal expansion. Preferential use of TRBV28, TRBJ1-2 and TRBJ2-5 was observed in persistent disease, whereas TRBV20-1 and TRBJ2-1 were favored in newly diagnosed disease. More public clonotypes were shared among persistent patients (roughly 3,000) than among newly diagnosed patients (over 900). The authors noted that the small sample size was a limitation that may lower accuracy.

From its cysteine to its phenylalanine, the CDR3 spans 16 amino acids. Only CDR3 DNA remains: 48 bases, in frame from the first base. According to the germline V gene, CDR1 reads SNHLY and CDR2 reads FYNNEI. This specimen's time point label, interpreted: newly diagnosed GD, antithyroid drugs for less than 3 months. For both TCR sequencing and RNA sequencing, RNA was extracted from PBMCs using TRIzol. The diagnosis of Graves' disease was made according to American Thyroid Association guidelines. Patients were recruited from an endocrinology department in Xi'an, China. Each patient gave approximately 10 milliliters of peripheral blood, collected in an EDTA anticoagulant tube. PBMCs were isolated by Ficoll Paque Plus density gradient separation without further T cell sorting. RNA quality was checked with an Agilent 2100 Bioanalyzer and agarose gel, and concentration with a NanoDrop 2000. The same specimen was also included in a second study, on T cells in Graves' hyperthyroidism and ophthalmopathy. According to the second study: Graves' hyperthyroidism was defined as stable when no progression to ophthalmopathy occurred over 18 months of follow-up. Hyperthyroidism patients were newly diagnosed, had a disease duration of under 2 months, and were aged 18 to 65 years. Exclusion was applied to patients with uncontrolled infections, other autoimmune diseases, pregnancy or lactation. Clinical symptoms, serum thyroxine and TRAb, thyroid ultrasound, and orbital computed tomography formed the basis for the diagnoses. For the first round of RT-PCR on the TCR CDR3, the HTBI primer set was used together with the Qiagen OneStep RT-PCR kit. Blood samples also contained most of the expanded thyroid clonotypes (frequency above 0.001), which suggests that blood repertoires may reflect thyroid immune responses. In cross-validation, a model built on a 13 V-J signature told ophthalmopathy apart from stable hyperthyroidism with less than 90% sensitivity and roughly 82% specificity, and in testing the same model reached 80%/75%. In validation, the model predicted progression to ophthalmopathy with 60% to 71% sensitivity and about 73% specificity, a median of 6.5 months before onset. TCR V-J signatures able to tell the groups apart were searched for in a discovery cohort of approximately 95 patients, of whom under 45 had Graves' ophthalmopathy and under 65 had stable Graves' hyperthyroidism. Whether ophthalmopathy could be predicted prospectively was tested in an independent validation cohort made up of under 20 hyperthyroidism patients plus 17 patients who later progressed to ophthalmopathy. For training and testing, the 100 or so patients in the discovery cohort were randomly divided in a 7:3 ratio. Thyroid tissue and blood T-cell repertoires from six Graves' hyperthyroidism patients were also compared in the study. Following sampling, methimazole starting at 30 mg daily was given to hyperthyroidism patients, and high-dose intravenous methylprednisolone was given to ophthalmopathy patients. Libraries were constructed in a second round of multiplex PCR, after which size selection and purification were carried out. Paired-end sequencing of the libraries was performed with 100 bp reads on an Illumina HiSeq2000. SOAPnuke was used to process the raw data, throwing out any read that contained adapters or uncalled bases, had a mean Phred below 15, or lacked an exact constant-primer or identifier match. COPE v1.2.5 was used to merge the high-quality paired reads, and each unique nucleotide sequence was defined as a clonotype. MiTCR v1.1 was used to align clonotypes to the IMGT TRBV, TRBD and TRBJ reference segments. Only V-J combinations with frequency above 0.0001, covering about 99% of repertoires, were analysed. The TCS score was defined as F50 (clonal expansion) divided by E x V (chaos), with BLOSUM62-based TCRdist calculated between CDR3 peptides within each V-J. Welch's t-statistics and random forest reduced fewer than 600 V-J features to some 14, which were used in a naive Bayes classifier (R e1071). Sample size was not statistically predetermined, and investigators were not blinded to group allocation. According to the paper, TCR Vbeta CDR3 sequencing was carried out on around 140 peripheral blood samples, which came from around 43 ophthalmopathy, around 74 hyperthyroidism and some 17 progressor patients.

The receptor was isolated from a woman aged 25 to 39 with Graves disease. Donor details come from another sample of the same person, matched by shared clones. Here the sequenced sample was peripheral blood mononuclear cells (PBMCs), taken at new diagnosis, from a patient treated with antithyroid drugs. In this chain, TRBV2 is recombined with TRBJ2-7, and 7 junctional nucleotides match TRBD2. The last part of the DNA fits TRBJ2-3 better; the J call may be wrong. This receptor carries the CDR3 CASAWGTGGDTDTQYF. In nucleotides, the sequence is TGTGCCAGCGCCTGGGGGACTGGGGGGGACACAGATACGCAGTATTTT.